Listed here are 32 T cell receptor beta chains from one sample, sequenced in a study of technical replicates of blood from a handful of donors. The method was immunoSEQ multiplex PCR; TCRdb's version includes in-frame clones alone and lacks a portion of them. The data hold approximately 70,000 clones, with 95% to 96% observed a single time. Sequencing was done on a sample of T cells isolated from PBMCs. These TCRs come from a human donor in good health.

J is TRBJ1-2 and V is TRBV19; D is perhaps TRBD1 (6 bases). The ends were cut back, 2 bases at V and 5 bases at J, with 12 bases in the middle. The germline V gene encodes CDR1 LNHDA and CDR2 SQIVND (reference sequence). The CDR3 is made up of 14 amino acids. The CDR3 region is CASSITDRQYGYTF. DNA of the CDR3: TGTGCCAGTAGTATAACGGACAGACAATATGGCTACACCTTC. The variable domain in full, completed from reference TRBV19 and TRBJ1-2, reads DGGITQSPKYLFRKEGQNVTLSCEQNLNHDAMYWYRQDPGQGLRLIYYSQIVNDFQKGDIAEGYSVSREKKESFPLTVTSAQKNPTAFYLCASSITDRQYGYTFGSGTRLTVV.

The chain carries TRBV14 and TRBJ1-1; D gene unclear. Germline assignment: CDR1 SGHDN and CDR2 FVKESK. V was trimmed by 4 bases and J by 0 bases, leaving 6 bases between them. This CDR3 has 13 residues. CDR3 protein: CASSLRVNTEAFF. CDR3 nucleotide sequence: TGTGCCAGCAGCCTCCGGGTGAACACTGAAGCTTTCTTT.

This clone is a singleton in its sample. This CDR3 is CASSRFRDGANVLTF. The CDR3 nucleotides are TGTGCCAGTAGTAGGTTCAGGGATGGGGCCAACGTCCTGACTTTC. The gene calls are TRBV19 and TRBJ2-6; a possible D gene is TRBD1 (5 bases). The V and J ends lost 4 bases and 3 bases respectively, with 10 bases between them. The CDR3 is 15 residues long. Germline V CDR1 and CDR2: LNHDA, SQIVND (reference sequence).

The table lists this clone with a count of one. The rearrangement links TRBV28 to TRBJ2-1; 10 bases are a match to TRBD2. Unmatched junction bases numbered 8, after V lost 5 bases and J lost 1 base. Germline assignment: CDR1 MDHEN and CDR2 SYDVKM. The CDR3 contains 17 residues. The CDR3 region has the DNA TGTGCCAGCAGTCGACCGCTGGGACTAGCGTCCTACAATGAGCAGTTCTTC. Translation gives CASSRPLGLASYNEQFF. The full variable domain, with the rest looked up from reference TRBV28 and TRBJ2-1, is DVKVTQSSRYLVKRTGEKVFLECVQDMDHENMFWYRQDPGLGLRLIYFSYDVKMKEKGDIPEGYSVSREKKERFSLILESASTNQTSMYLCASSRPLGLASYNEQFFGPGTRLTVL.

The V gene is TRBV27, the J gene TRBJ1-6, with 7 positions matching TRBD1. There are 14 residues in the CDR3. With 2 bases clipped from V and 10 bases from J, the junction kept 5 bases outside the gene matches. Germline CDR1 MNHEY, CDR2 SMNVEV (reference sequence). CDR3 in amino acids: CASSLRSGGSPLHF. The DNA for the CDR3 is TGTGCCAGCAGTTTAAGGTCAGGGGGGTCACCCCTCCACTTT.

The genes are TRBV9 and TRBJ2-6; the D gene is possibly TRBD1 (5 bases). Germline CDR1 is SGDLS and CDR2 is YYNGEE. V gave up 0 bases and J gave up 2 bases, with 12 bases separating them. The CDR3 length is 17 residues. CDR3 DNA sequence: TGTGCCAGCAGCGTAGATCGCCCAGGGACTGGGGCCAACGTCCTGACTTTC. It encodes CASSVDRPGTGANVLTF.

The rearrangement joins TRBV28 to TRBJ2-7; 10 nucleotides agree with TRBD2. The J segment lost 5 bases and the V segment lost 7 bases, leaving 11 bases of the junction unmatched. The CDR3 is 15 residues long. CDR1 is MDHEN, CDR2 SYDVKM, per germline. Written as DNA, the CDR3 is TGTGCCAGCATTACACCGTCTAGCGGGAGCCACGAGCAGTACTTC. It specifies CASITPSSGSHEQYF.

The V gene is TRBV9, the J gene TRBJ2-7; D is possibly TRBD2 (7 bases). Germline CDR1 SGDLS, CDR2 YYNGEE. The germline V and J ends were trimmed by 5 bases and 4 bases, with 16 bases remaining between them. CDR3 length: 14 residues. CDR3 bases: TGTGCCAGCAGTCATGGAGGGGGGGGGTACGAGCAGTACTTC. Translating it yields CASSHGGGGYEQYF.

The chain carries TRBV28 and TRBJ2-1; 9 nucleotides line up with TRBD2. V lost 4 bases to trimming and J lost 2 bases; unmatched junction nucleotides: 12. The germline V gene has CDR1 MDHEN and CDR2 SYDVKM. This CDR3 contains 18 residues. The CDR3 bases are TGTGCCAGCAGTTCAACCGGTCTTAGCGGGAGCACCTACAATGAGCAGTTCTTC. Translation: CASSSTGLSGSTYNEQFF.

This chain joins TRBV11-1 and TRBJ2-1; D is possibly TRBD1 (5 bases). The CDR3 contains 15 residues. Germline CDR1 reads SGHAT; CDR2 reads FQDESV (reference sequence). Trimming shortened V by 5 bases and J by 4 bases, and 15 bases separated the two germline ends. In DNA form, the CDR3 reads TGTGCCAGCAGCCCTCGCAGTGGGGCTTACAATGAGCAGTTCTTC. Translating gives CASSPRSGAYNEQFF.

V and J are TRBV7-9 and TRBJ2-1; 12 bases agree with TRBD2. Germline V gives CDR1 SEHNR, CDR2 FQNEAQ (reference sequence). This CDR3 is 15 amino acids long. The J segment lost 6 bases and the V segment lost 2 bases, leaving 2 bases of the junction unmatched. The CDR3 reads CASSLTSGGPNEQFF. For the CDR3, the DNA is TGTGCCAGCAGCTTAACTAGCGGGGGGCCCAATGAGCAGTTCTTC.

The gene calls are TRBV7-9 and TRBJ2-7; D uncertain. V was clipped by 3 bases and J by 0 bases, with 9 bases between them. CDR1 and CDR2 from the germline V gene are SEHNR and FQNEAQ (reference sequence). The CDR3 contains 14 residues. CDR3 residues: CASSFLGSSYEQYF. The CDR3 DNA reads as TGTGCCAGCAGCTTCTTGGGCAGCTCCTACGAGCAGTACTTC.

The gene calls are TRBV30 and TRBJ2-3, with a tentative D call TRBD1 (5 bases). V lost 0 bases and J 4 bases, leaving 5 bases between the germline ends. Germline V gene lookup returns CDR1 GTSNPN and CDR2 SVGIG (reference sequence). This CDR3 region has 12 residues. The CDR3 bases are TGTGCCTGGAGTGTACAGGCAGATACGCAGTATTTT. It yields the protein CAWSVQADTQYF.

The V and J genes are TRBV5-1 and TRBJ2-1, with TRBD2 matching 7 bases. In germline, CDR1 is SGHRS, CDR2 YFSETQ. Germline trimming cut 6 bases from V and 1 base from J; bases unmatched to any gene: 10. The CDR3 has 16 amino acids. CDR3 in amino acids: CASTTKRDASYNEQFF. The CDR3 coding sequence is TGCGCCAGCACGACCAAGCGGGACGCGTCCTACAATGAGCAGTTCTTC.

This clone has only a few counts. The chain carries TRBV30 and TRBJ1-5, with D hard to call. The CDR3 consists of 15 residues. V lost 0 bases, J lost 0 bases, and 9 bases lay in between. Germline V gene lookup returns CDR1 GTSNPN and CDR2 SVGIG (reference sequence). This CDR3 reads CAWSVREFSNQPQHF. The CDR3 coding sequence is TGTGCCTGGAGTGTGAGGGAGTTTAGCAATCAGCCCCAGCATTTT.

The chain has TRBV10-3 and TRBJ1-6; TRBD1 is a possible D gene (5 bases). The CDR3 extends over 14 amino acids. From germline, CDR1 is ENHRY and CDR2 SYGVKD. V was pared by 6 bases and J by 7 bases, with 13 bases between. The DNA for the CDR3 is TGTGCCATCAGGGGGGGAGGGAGGAATTCACCCCTCCACTTT. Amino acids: CAIRGGGRNSPLHF.

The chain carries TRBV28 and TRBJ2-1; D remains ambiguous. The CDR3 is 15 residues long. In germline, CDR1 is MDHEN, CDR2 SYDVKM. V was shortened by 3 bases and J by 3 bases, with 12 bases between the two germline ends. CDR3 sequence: CASSLRPLDYNEQFF. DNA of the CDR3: TGTGCCAGCAGTTTGCGGCCCCTAGACTACAATGAGCAGTTCTTC.

CDR3: CASSMRQGANTEAFF. CDR3 DNA: TGTGCCAGCAGCATGAGACAGGGAGCGAACACTGAAGCTTTCTTT. V and J are TRBV9 and TRBJ1-1; TRBD1 aligns across 7 bases. In germline, CDR1 is SGDLS, CDR2 YYNGEE. The CDR3 totals 15 residues. The V segment lost 4 bases and the J segment 1 base; nucleotides outside the gene matches: 7.

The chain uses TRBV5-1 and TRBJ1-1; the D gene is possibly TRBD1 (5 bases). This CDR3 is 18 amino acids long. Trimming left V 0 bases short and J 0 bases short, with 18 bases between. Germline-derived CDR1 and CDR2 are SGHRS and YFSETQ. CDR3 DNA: TGCGCCAGCAGCTTGGCCCGTGACAGCAGATCTATGAACACTGAAGCTTTCTTT. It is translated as CASSLARDSRSMNTEAFF.

The CDR3 region is CATSTDQPARRSDQPQHF. DNA of the CDR3: TGTGCCACCAGCACGGACCAGCCAGCACGGAGGTCGGATCAGCCCCAGCATTTT. The V and J genes are TRBV15 and TRBJ1-5, with D unresolved. The length of the CDR3 is 18 residues. The V end was cut by 4 bases, the J end by 5 bases, with 24 bases between. Per the germline V gene, CDR1 is LNHNV and CDR2 is YYDKDF (reference sequence).

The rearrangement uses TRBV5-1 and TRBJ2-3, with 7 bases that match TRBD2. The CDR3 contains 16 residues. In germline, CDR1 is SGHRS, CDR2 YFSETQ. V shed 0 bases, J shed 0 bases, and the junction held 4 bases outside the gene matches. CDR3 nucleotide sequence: TGCGCCAGCAGCTTGGCTAGCGGAACTAGCACAGATACGCAGTATTTT. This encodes CASSLASGTSTDTQYF.

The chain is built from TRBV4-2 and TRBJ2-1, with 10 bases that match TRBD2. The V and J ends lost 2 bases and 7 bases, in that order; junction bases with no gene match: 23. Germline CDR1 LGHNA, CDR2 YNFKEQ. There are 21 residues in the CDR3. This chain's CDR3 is CASSQYGVGLAGASVGNEQFF. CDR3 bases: TGTGCCAGCAGCCAATATGGAGTAGGGCTAGCGGGAGCCTCGGTCGGGAATGAGCAGTTCTTC.

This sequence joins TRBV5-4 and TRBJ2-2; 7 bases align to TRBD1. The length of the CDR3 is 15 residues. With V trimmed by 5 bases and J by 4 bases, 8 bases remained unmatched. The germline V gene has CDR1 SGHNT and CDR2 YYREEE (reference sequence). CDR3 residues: CASSRDRAPTGELFF. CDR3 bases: TGTGCCAGCAGTCGCGACAGGGCCCCCACCGGGGAGCTGTTTTTT.

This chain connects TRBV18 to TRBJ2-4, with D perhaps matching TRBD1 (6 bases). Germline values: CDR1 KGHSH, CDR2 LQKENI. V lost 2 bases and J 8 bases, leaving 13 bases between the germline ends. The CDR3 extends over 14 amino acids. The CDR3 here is CASSPATGEDIQYF. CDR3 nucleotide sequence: TGTGCCAGCTCACCAGCGACAGGCGAGGACATTCAGTACTTC.

The CDR3 spells CASSLDQVNTEAFF. CDR3 nucleotides: TGCGCCAGCAGCTTGGACCAGGTGAACACTGAAGCTTTCTTT. The chain couples TRBV5-1 to TRBJ1-1; no clear D. Per germline, CDR1 SGHRS and CDR2 YFSETQ. The CDR3 has 14 residues. The ends were cut back, 0 bases at V and 0 bases at J, with 6 bases in the middle. Based on the CDR3 plus reference TRBV5-1 and TRBJ1-1, the full variable domain is KAGVTQTPRYLIKTRGQQVTLSCSPISGHRSVSWYQQTPGQGLQFLFEYFSETQRNKGNFPGRFSGRQFSNSRSEMNVSTLELGDSALYLCASSLDQVNTEAFFGQGTRLTVV.

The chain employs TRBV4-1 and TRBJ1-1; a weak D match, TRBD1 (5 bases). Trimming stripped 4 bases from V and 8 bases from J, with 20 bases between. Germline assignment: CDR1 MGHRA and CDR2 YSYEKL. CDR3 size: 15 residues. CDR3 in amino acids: CASSPLRGWRGEAFF. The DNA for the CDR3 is TGCGCCAGCAGCCCCCTAAGGGGCTGGCGGGGGGAAGCTTTCTTT.

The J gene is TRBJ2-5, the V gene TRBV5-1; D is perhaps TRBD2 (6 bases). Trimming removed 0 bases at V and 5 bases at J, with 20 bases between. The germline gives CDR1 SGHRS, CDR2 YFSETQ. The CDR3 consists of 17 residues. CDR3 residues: CASSLGVVTTRGETQYF. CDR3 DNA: TGCGCCAGCAGCTTGGGGGTCGTAACGACTAGGGGTGAGACCCAGTACTTC.

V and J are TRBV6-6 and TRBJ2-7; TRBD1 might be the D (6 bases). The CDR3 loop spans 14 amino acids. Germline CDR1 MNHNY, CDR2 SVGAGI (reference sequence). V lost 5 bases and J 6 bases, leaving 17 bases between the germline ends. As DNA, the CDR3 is TGTGCCAGCAGTCTGAGGGACATGATTTCCGAGCAGTACTTC. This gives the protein CASSLRDMISEQYF.

CDR3 amino acids: CASSLASGSEQFF. The CDR3 DNA follows: TGCGCCAGCAGCTTGGCCTCAGGGTCTGAGCAGTTCTTC. J is TRBJ2-1 and V is TRBV5-1, with D maybe TRBD1 (5 bases). The CDR3 covers 13 residues. The V gene's germline CDR1 is SGHRS and CDR2 YFSETQ. Trimming took 0 bases from V and 9 from J, leaving 10 bases between them.

The CDR3 loop is CASSFRGATEAFF. In DNA form, the CDR3 reads TGTGCCAGCAGTTTCCGGGGGGCCACTGAAGCTTTCTTT. The V and J genes are TRBV27 and TRBJ1-1; D is possibly TRBD1 (6 bases). V was pared by 3 bases and J by 4 bases, with 9 bases between. This CDR3 region has 13 residues. Germline V gene lookup returns CDR1 MNHEY and CDR2 SMNVEV (reference sequence).

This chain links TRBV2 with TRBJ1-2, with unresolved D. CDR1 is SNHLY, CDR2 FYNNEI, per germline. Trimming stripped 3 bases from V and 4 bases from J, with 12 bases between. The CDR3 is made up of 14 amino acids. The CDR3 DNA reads TGTGCCAGCAGTGATCTGGGCAGCGGCTATGGCTACACCTTC. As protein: CASSDLGSGYGYTF.

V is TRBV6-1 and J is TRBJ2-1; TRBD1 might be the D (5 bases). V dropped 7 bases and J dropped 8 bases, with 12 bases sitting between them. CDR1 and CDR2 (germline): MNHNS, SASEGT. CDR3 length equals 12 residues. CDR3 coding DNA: TGTGCCAGCACCAGGGCTGGGGATGAGCAGTTCTTC. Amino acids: CASTRAGDEQFF.